A single sample gave rise to the 22 T cell receptor beta chains below, sequenced in a study of T cells after yellow fever vaccination. One entry per CDR3 protein, called by TCRdb with MiXCR from the 5' RACE reads. The sample has 250,000 or so distinct CDR3 sequences, around 3.5% seen once. Sample: PBMCs, taken 15 days after the yellow fever booster vaccination. The receptors here all came from a man between 18 and 35 years old who received the YFV17D yellow fever vaccine.

At least ten counts were recorded for this clonotype. In nucleotides, the CDR3 is TGCGCCAGCAGCGGGGCGACAGGGGGGGACACAGATACGCAGTATTTT. Translating gives CASSGATGGDTDTQYF. This chain links TRBV5-1 with TRBJ2-3; 9 positions match TRBD1. The CDR3 runs 16 residues. Trimming took 4 bases from V and 2 from J; bases not matched to a gene: 8. CDR1 SGHRS and CDR2 YFSETQ come from the germline V gene.

This clonotype showed up many times. This rearrangement joins TRBV7-2 to TRBJ2-7; 7 bases line up with TRBD1. J gave up 5 bases and V 5 bases, and 6 bases lay outside the gene matches. The CDR3 consists of 13 residues. Germline CDR1 reads SGHTA; CDR2 reads FQGNSA. The DNA of the CDR3 is TGTGCCAGCAGCCTAACAGGGGACCACGAGCAGTACGTC. It is translated as CASSLTGDHEQYV.

This clonotype was observed many times. This chain links TRBV7-2 with TRBJ2-2; D remains unclear. The length of the CDR3 is 16 residues. V was cut by 5 bases and J by 3 bases, with 16 bases left in between. The V gene's germline CDR1 is SGHTA and CDR2 FQGNSA. The CDR3 sequence: CASSPPLRFYTGELFF. CDR3 bases: TGTGCCAGCAGCCCCCCCCTTCGATTCTACACCGGGGAGCTGTTTTTT. The full variable domain, completed using reference TRBV7-2 and TRBJ2-2, is GAGVSQSPSNKVTEKGKDVELRCDPISGHTALYWYRQSLGQGLEFLIYFQGNSAPDKSGLPSDRFSAERTGGSVSTLTIQRTQQEDSAVYLCASSPPLRFYTGELFFGEGSRLTVL.

Ten or more counts support this clonotype. V is TRBV24-1 and J is TRBJ1-2, with D tentatively TRBD1 (6 bases). Trimming removed 4 bases from V and 3 bases from J, with 11 bases in between. Germline CDR1 and CDR2: KGHDR and SFDVKD. The CDR3 has 14 residues. CDR3 in DNA: TGTGCCACCAGTGAACGAGGGGGAGACTATGGCTACACCTTC. This translates into CATSERGGDYGYTF.

This clonotype was seen repeatedly, ten times or more. CDR3 protein: CASSQFEGGSGGYTF. CDR3 DNA sequence: TGTGCCAGCAGCCAATTCGAGGGGGGGTCTGGCGGCTACACCTTC. V usage is TRBV7-6 and J usage is TRBJ1-2; possible D gene TRBD1, 6 bases. Germline V gene sequence: CDR1 SGHVS, CDR2 FNYEAQ. The CDR3 covers 15 residues. V lost 5 bases and J 8 bases, leaving 21 bases between the germline ends.

In this sample, this clonotype turned up many times. The V and J genes are TRBV4-1 and TRBJ1-6, with D perhaps TRBD1 (6 bases). The germline gives CDR1 MGHRA, CDR2 YSYEKL. Trimming left V 4 bases short and J 5 bases short, with 12 bases between. The CDR3 contains 15 residues. The CDR3 reads CASSPQGQNNSPLHF. The CDR3 coding sequence is TGCGCCAGCAGCCCGCAAGGACAGAATAATTCACCCCTCCACTTT.

Many counts were recorded for this clonotype. V gene TRBV29-1 combines with J gene TRBJ2-3; D perhaps matches TRBD2 (7 bases). The germline V gene has CDR1 SQVTM and CDR2 ANQGSEA. The CDR3 is made up of 15 amino acids. V gave up 5 bases and J gave up 2 bases, with 17 bases separating them. CDR3 DNA sequence: TGCAGCGTTTCTGTGGGGCGGGGGCCCACAGATACGCAGTATTTT. This gives the protein CSVSVGRGPTDTQYF.

This clonotype was found many times. The chain carries TRBV20-1 and TRBJ2-1; 7 bases align to TRBD2. Germline assignment: CDR1 DFQATT and CDR2 SNEGSKA (reference sequence). The CDR3 consists of 14 residues. CDR3 DNA: TGCGCAGGCAGCGGGGACGGCTCCTACAATGAGCAGTTCTTC. Its protein product is CAGSGDGSYNEQFF.

This clonotype was seen ten or more times. CDR3 DNA sequence: TGCGCCAGCCCTGCGCGGCAGAACACTGAAGCTTTCTTT. This codes for CASPARQNTEAFF. This chain joins TRBV10-1 and TRBJ1-1; D is ambiguous. V was cut by 8 bases and J by 1 base, with 11 bases left in between. CDR3 length equals 13 residues. Germline V gene sequence: CDR1 WNHNN, CDR2 SYGVQD (reference sequence).

This clonotype was counted at least ten times. CDR3 residues: CAFGQGQDEQFF. CDR3 nucleotides: TGTGCCTTCGGACAGGGTCAAGATGAGCAGTTCTTC. The rearrangement joins TRBV10-3 to TRBJ2-1, with 8 bases that match TRBD1. The J segment lost 8 bases and the V segment lost 11 bases, leaving 8 bases of the junction unmatched. The CDR3 is 12 residues long. The V gene's germline CDR1 is ENHRY and CDR2 SYGVKD.

In its sample, this clonotype was seen many times. J is TRBJ2-3 and V is TRBV24-1; 7 bases align to TRBD2. The CDR3 sequence is 13 residues long. CDR1 KGHDR and CDR2 SFDVKD come from the germline V gene. The ends lost 9 bases at V and 6 bases at J; junction bases unmatched: 8. CDR3 in DNA: TGTGCCACCGCCGGGACTACCGGGGATACGCAGTATTTT. The encoded protein is CATAGTTGDTQYF.

This clonotype has a count of ten or more. The chain employs TRBV30 and TRBJ1-5; D unclear. Germline V gene sequence: CDR1 GTSNPN, CDR2 SVGIG (reference sequence). Trimming removed 5 bases from V and 4 bases from J, with 12 bases in between. The CDR3 consists of 13 residues. The chain's CDR3 is CAWGLNGNQPQHF. The CDR3 DNA reads as TGTGCCTGGGGACTCAACGGGAATCAGCCCCAGCATTTT.

This clonotype has ten or more counts. The J gene is TRBJ2-2, the V gene TRBV29-1; D unresolved. Trimming took off 4 bases at V and 6 bases at J, with 9 bases between the two ends. The CDR3 length is 12 residues. Germline values: CDR1 SQVTM, CDR2 ANQGSEA. CDR3 loop: CSVVGASGELFF. CDR3 coding DNA: TGCAGCGTTGTCGGAGCTTCCGGGGAGCTGTTTTTT.

This clonotype was recorded many times. The chain employs TRBV20-1 and TRBJ2-5; no clear D gene. V lost 1 base to trimming and J lost 2 bases, with 8 bases between them. The CDR3 is 13 residues long. CDR1 is DFQATT and CDR2 is SNEGSKA in the germline V gene (reference sequence). In DNA form, the CDR3 reads TGCAGTGCTAGAGTGGTCACGCAAGAGACCCAGTACTTC. Protein: CSARVVTQETQYF.

In this sample, this clonotype turned up many times. The chain has TRBV20-1 and TRBJ2-3; D unresolved. V was cut by 5 bases and J by 1 base, with 7 bases left in between. This CDR3 has 12 residues. Germline CDR1 DFQATT, CDR2 SNEGSKA (reference sequence). The CDR3 nucleotides read TGCAGTGCTGAGATCCGCACAGATACGCAGTATTTT. It yields the protein CSAEIRTDTQYF.

This clonotype came up many times. The gene calls are TRBV4-1 and TRBJ2-5, with D perhaps TRBD2 (6 bases). The V end lost 1 base, the J end lost 5 bases, and 14 bases lay between the germline ends. The CDR3 length is 15 residues. Germline values: CDR1 MGHRA, CDR2 YSYEKL. CDR3 in amino acids: CASSQGLERGETQYF. DNA for the CDR3: TGCGCCAGCAGCCAAGGACTAGAACGAGGCGAGACCCAGTACTTC.

At least ten counts were recorded for this clonotype. The chain employs TRBV5-4 and TRBJ1-2; D perhaps matches TRBD1 (5 bases). The CDR3 loop spans 15 amino acids. The V and J ends lost 5 bases and 3 bases respectively, with 17 bases between them. Per the germline V gene, CDR1 is SGHNT and CDR2 is YYREEE (reference sequence). The CDR3 protein is CASRPPRGADYGYTF. CDR3 nucleotide sequence: TGTGCCAGCAGGCCCCCGAGGGGCGCAGACTATGGCTACACCTTC.

Many counts were recorded for this clonotype. The chain uses TRBV5-1 and TRBJ2-2, with TRBD1 matching 9 bases. Germline CDR1 reads SGHRS; CDR2 reads YFSETQ. CDR3 length: 17 amino acids. The V segment lost 4 bases and the J segment 2 bases; nucleotides outside the gene matches: 9. This chain's CDR3 is CASSPWPGQGNTGELFF. The CDR3 region has the DNA TGCGCCAGCAGCCCTTGGCCGGGACAGGGTAACACCGGGGAGCTGTTTTTT. Full variable domain (rest looked up from reference TRBV5-1 and TRBJ2-2): KAGVTQTPRYLIKTRGQQVTLSCSPISGHRSVSWYQQTPGQGLQFLFEYFSETQRNKGNFPGRFSGRQFSNSRSEMNVSTLELGDSALYLCASSPWPGQGNTGELFFGEGSRLTVL.

This clonotype showed up many times. The genes are TRBV25-1 and TRBJ2-5; D assignment may be TRBD1 or TRBD2 (6 bases each). The CDR3 is made up of 11 amino acids. The V end lost 11 bases, the J end lost 7 bases, and 14 bases lay between the germline ends. Germline CDR1 reads MGHDK; CDR2 reads SYGVNS. CDR3: CAAGGGLTQYF. In DNA, the CDR3 is TGTGCCGCCGGGGGCGGACTGACCCAGTACTTC.

This clonotype came up many times. J is TRBJ1-4 and V is TRBV20-1, with a weak D call TRBD1 (5 bases). This CDR3 has 13 amino acids. Germline V gene lookup returns CDR1 DFQATT and CDR2 SNEGSKA (reference sequence). CDR3 bases: TGCAGCTTCCGTCAGGGATGGGGTGAAAAACTGTTTTTT. Protein: CSFRQGWGEKLFF.

Many counts were recorded for this clonotype. J is TRBJ1-6 and V is TRBV28; D may be TRBD1 (5 bases). The CDR3 contains 15 residues. Germline assignment: CDR1 MDHEN and CDR2 SYDVKM. V was trimmed by 2 bases and J by 7 bases, leaving 12 bases between them. This CDR3 reads CASSLPGAGNSPLHF. For the CDR3, the DNA is TGTGCCAGCAGTTTACCCGGGGCGGGGAATTCACCCCTCCACTTT.

There are many counts of this clonotype. The V and J genes are TRBV5-1 and TRBJ2-1; 8 positions agree with TRBD1. After removal of 4 bases from V and 6 bases from J, the junction contained 6 bases not matched to a gene. The CDR3 is 14 residues long. Germline loops: CDR1 SGHRS, CDR2 YFSETQ. The CDR3: CASSMKTGANEQFF. The CDR3 nucleotides are TGCGCCAGCAGCATGAAGACAGGGGCCAATGAGCAGTTCTTC.